The rows below give T cell receptor beta chains drawn from one sample of a study of blood T cell repertoires in COVID-19. Sequenced by immunoSEQ multiplex PCR; TCRdb stores in-frame clones only, minus some. The sample shows some 270,000 clones, around 89% of them seen only once. The material sequenced was peripheral blood. These receptors came from a man between 25 and 39 years old with acute or convalescent COVID-19. The conserved cysteine and the conserved F or W are not part of the CDR3 here. Size values are once, few and many counts, or a class for expanded clones, and some rows have none.

>TRBJ1-2|NA|TRBV5-1
ASSLEQGTYGYT
>TRBJ2-7|NA|TRBV29-1
SVPGQGGYEQY
>TRBJ2-1|few|TRBV27
ASSTGQGFSYNEQF
>TRBJ1-2|NA|TRBV11-1
ASSLGQDYGYT
>TRBJ1-2|few|TRBV9
ASSVDSAGYGYT
>TRBJ1-1|NA|TRBV23-1
ASSQSRQVNTEAF
>TRBJ2-7|NA|TRBV29-1
SVRGGGGHYEQY
>TRBJ1-5|few|TRBV7-9
ASSLGGDQPQH
>TRBJ2-1|NA|TRBV25-1
ASSDTGGGAINEQF
>TRBJ2-1|NA|TRBV7-9
ASSREVEQF
>TRBJ2-7|NA|TRBV6-5
ASSILTIPTYEQY
>TRBJ1-1|NA|TRBV11-3
ASSRGTANTEAF